This T cell receptor beta chain derives from a study of T cells expressing NK-cell markers. The wider study: From sorted CD3+CD56+NKG2C+, CD3+CD56+NKG2C- and CD3+CD56-NKG2C+ T cells came the TCR beta repertoires. Study-wide results and caveats: In a handful of donors, these clonotypes also led the CD3+CD56-NKG2C+ fraction.

Notes on this clonotype: Its antigen is unidentified.

UMIs were included in TCR beta cDNA generated by 5'RACE template switching. After re-calling the 5' RACE reads, TCRdb lists one entry per CDR3 protein, DNA absent. With about 550,000 distinct CDR3 sequences in the sample, the ten largest clones hold approximately 3.6%. CDR1 is DFQATT, CDR2 SNEGSKA, per germline (reference sequence). The CDR3 extends over 14 amino acids. The material sequenced was blood T cells: a sorted CD56 or NKG2C T cell subset, CD4+ or CD8+ T cells, or bulk PBMC T cells (not recorded which). The gene calls are TRBV20-1 and TRBJ2-1; with no DNA, the TCRdb D assignment of TRBD2 cannot be verified. The sequence derives from a man between 18 and 29 years old in good health. The CDR3 here is CSASWREAGNEQFF.